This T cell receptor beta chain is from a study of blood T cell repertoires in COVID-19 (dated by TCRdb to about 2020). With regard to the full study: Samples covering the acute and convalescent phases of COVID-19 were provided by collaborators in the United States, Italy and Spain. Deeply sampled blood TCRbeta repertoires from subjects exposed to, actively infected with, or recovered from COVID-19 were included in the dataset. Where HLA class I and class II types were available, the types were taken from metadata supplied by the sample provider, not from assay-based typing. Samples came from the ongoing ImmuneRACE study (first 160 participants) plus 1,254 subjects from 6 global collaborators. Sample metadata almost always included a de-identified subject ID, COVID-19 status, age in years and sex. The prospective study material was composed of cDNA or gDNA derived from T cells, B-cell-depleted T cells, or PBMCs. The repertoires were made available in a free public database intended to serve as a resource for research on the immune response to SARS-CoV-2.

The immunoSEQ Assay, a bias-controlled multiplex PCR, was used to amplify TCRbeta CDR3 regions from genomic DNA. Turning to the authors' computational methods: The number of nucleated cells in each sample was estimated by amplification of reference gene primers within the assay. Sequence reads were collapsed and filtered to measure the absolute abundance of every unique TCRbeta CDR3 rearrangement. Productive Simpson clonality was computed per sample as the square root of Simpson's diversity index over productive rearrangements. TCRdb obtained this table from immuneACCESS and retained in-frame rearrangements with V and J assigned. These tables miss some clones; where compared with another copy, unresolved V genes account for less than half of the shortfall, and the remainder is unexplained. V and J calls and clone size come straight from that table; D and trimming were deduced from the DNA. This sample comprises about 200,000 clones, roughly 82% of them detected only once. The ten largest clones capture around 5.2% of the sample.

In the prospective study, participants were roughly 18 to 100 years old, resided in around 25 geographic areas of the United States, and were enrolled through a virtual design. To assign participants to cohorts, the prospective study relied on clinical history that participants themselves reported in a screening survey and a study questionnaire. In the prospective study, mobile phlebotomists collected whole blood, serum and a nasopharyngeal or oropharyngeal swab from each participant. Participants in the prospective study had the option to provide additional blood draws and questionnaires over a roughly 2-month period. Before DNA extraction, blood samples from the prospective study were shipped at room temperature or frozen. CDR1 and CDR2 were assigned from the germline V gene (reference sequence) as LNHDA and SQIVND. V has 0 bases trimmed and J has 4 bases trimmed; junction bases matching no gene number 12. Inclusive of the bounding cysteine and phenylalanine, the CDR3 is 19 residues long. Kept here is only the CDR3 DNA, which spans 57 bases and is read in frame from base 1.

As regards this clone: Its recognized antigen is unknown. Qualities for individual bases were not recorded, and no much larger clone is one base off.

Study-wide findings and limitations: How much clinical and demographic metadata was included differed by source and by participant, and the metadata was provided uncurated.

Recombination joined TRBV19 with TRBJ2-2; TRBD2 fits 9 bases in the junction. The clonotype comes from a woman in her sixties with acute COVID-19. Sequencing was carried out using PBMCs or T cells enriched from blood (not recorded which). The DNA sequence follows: TGTGCCAGTAGTATAGATGGTTCAGGCGGGAGGGCCGTCACCGGGGAGCTGTTTTTT. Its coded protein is CASSIDGSGGRAVTGELFF.